The 21 T cell receptor beta chains reported below all come from one sample, sequenced in a study of blood T cell repertoires in COVID-19 (dated by TCRdb to about 2020). Library preparation employed the immunoSEQ multiplex PCR assay. The clones in this table, taken by TCRdb from immuneACCESS, are in-frame only. Not every clone is retained; where verified, under half of the shortfall comes from an unresolved V gene, and the cause of the rest is unknown. In all, the sample holds around 80,000 clones, and 75% to 85% of those were seen once. The top ten constitute roughly 27% of the sample. The sequencing input was peripheral blood. The receptor set was obtained from a human donor in a cohort sampled during active COVID-19.

The J gene is TRBJ2-3, the V gene TRBV7-3; the match to TRBD1 covers 8 bases. Trimming removed 4 bases from V and 2 bases from J; junction bases left unmatched: 5. The CDR3 contains 15 residues. Germline assignment: CDR1 SGHTA and CDR2 FQGTGA. In nucleotides, the CDR3 is TGTGCCAGCAGCTCGACAGGGGCTAACACAGATACGCAGTATTTT. Translation gives CASSSTGANTDTQYF. Full variable domain (outside the CDR3, taken from reference TRBV7-3 and TRBJ2-3): GAGVSQTPSNKVTEKGKYVELRCDPISGHTALYWYRQSLGQGPEFLIYFQGTGAADDSGLPNDRFFAVRPEGSVSTLKIQRTERGDSAVYLCASSSTGANTDTQYFGPGTRLTVL.

The chain employs TRBV2 and TRBJ2-5; 12 nucleotides match TRBD2. The junction had 6 bases not matched to a gene; V was cut back by 7 bases and J by 0 bases. The CDR3 is 16 residues long. CDR1 and CDR2 from the germline V gene are SNHLY and FYNNEI. This CDR3 is CASNRLAGDNQETQYF. The CDR3, as DNA: TGTGCCAGCAACCGACTAGCGGGGGATAACCAAGAGACCCAGTACTTC. Full variable domain (outside the CDR3, taken from reference TRBV2 and TRBJ2-5): EPEVTQTPSHQVTQMGQEVILRCVPISNHLYFYWYRQILGQKVEFLVSFYNNEISEKSEIFDDQFSVERPDGSNFTLKIRSTKLEDSAMYFCASNRLAGDNQETQYFGPGTRLLVL.

In its sample, this clone was seen once. This chain uses TRBV3-1 (or the pseudogene TRBV3-2) with TRBJ2-1; a weak D match, TRBD2 (5 bases). This CDR3 region has 13 residues. V shed 3 bases and J shed 9 bases, with 12 bases lying between them. Germline CDR1 reads LGHDT; CDR2 reads YNNKEL (reference sequence). For the CDR3, the DNA is TGTGCCAGCAGCCATGACGTCCGGGGTGAGCAGTTCTTC. Translation gives CASSHDVRGEQFF.

In this sample, this clone turned up once. The V and J genes are TRBV11-2 and TRBJ2-3, with D maybe TRBD2 (6 bases). V lost 8 bases and J 10 bases, leaving 25 bases between the germline ends. The CDR3 length is 15 residues. Germline V lookup: CDR1 SGHAT, CDR2 FQNNGV. The CDR3 reads CASFSAGLRSSAQYF. As DNA, the CDR3 is TGTGCCAGCTTCTCCGCGGGACTTCGAAGCAGTGCGCAGTATTTT. The full variable domain, its missing parts supplied by reference TRBV11-2 and TRBJ2-3, is EAGVAQSPRYKIIEKRQSVAFWCNPISGHATLYWYQQILGQGPKLLIQFQNNGVVDDSQLPKDRFSAERLKGVDSTLKIQPAKLEDSAVYLCASFSAGLRSSAQYFGPGTRLTVL.

This clone was observed a single time. The chain couples TRBV5-8 to TRBJ2-2, with D unresolved. Germline CDR1 reads SGHTS; CDR2 reads YDEGEE. This CDR3 has 18 amino acids. The germline V and J ends were trimmed by 3 bases and 1 base, with 19 bases remaining between them. The CDR3 DNA reads as TGTGCCAGCAGCTCGATTCTCCAGGTCCTTATGAACACCGGGGAGCTGTTTTTT. It encodes CASSSILQVLMNTGELFF.

J is TRBJ1-1 and V is TRBV6-6, with D tentatively TRBD1 (6 bases). The V gene lost 6 bases and the J gene lost 3 bases, with 17 bases spanning the gap. CDR3 length: 15 amino acids. Looked up from germline, CDR1 is MNHNY and CDR2 is SVGAGI (reference sequence). The CDR3 spells CASSRTALGYTEAFF. The CDR3 region has the DNA TGTGCCAGCAGCCGGACAGCCTTGGGGTACACTGAAGCTTTCTTT.

V gene TRBV5-1 combines with J gene TRBJ1-1; D remains unclear. Germline-derived CDR1 and CDR2 are SGHRS and YFSETQ. V lost 0 bases, J lost 6 bases, and 12 bases lay in between. The CDR3 extends over 14 amino acids. This CDR3 is CASSLAGEYPEAFF. DNA of the CDR3: TGCGCCAGCAGCTTGGCGGGAGAGTACCCTGAAGCTTTCTTT. The full variable domain, with the rest looked up from reference TRBV5-1 and TRBJ1-1, is KAGVTQTPRYLIKTRGQQVTLSCSPISGHRSVSWYQQTPGQGLQFLFEYFSETQRNKGNFPGRFSGRQFSNSRSEMNVSTLELGDSALYLCASSLAGEYPEAFFGQGTRLTVV.

The chain links TRBV7-8 to TRBJ2-1, with unresolved D. V was shortened by 2 bases and J by 3 bases, with 5 bases between the two germline ends. This CDR3 is built from 13 residues. Germline V gene data show CDR1 as SGHVS and CDR2 as FQNEAQ. CDR3 DNA sequence: TGTGCCAGCAGCTTACTCGGCTACAATGAGCAGTTCTTC. This gives the protein CASSLLGYNEQFF.

The chain has TRBV5-1 and TRBJ2-1, with 8 bases lining up with TRBD2. Germline lookup yields CDR1 SGHRS and CDR2 YFSETQ. Unmatched junction bases numbered 6, after V lost 0 bases and J lost 7 bases. This CDR3 region has 15 residues. Here the CDR3 reads CASSLVVSGANEQFF. The DNA of the CDR3 is TGCGCCAGCAGCTTGGTGGTTAGCGGGGCGAATGAGCAGTTCTTC.

The chain joins TRBV18 to TRBJ1-3, with a tentative D call TRBD1 (6 bases). Trimming cost V 6 bases and J 0 bases, with 15 bases left between them. CDR3 size: 16 residues. From germline, CDR1 is KGHSH and CDR2 LQKENI. CDR3 region: CASSPNTGNSGNTIYF. CDR3 coding DNA: TGTGCCAGCTCCCCTAATACAGGGAACTCTGGAAACACCATATATTTT.

V and J are TRBV5-1 and TRBJ1-1; 10 bases match TRBD1. Per germline, CDR1 SGHRS and CDR2 YFSETQ. The V gene end was trimmed by 1 base and the J gene end by 0 bases; junction bases not matched to a gene: 6. The CDR3 consists of 17 residues. CDR3: CASSLLGQGPMNTEAFF. The CDR3 region has the DNA TGCGCCAGCAGCTTGTTGGGACAGGGGCCCATGAACACTGAAGCTTTCTTT. The full variable domain, in which reference TRBV5-1 and TRBJ1-1 provide the parts outside the CDR3, is KAGVTQTPRYLIKTRGQQVTLSCSPISGHRSVSWYQQTPGQGLQFLFEYFSETQRNKGNFPGRFSGRQFSNSRSEMNVSTLELGDSALYLCASSLLGQGPMNTEAFFGQGTRLTVV.

The chain carries TRBV5-1 and TRBJ2-7, with 12 bases lining up with TRBD2. V dropped 1 base and J dropped 1; count of bases not matched to a gene: 3. This CDR3 spans 16 amino acids. The germline CDR1 and CDR2 sequences are SGHRS and YFSETQ. The CDR3 reads CASSLTSGGPSYEQYF. As DNA, the CDR3 is TGCGCCAGCAGCTTGACTAGCGGGGGGCCTTCCTACGAGCAGTACTTC.

The rearrangement joins TRBV3-1 (or the pseudogene TRBV3-2) to TRBJ2-7, with 7 bases identical to TRBD1. Germline V gene data show CDR1 as LGHDT and CDR2 as YNNKEL (reference sequence). V dropped 0 bases and J dropped 4; count of bases not matched to a gene: 3. The CDR3 extends over 14 amino acids. CDR3 nucleotide sequence: TGTGCCAGCAGCCAAGAAGGGGGCGCGTACGAGCAGTACTTC. Its translation is CASSQEGGAYEQYF.

The chain is built from TRBV5-1 and TRBJ1-5; D is unresolved. The germline V gene encodes CDR1 SGHRS and CDR2 YFSETQ. The V end was cut by 4 bases, the J end by 4 bases, with 15 bases between. This CDR3 contains 15 residues. CDR3 sequence reads: CASSLDPAVNQPQHF. The CDR3 DNA reads as TGCGCCAGCAGCCTGGATCCGGCGGTTAATCAGCCCCAGCATTTT.

The chain is built from TRBV3-1 (or the pseudogene TRBV3-2) and TRBJ2-7; unclear D gene. The CDR3 spans 14 residues. Germline assignment: CDR1 LGHDT and CDR2 YNNKEL (reference sequence). V lost 0 bases and J lost 4, with 10 bases in between. The CDR3 bases are TGTGCCAGCAGCCAAGATACCGGTCATTACGAGCAGTACTTC. It specifies CASSQDTGHYEQYF.

This clone was detected a few times. This CDR3 is also generated by other DNA sequences in the sample. The chain joins TRBV18 to TRBJ1-4; 7 bases fit TRBD1. With 3 bases clipped from V and 7 bases from J, the junction kept 5 bases outside the gene matches. The CDR3 is 14 amino acids. Per germline, CDR1 KGHSH and CDR2 LQKENI. Written as DNA, the CDR3 is TGTGCCAGCTCACCTAGACAGGGTACTGAAAAACTGTTTTTT. This gives the protein CASSPRQGTEKLFF.

The chain couples TRBV6-2 or TRBV6-3 to TRBJ2-7, with 14 bases fitting TRBD2. CDR1 and CDR2 from the germline V gene are MNHEY and SVGEGT. The trim removed 2 bases at V and 2 bases at J, leaving 8 bases unmatched. The CDR3 totals 18 residues. CDR3 sequence: CASSYGGLAGDTTYEQYF. The CDR3, as DNA: TGTGCCAGCAGTTACGGGGGACTAGCGGGGGACACAACCTACGAGCAGTACTTC.

This CDR3 reads CASSLQGSEAFF. CDR3 DNA sequence: TGTGCCAGCAGTCTACAGGGGTCTGAAGCTTTCTTT. The chain links TRBV2 to TRBJ1-1; 7 positions agree with TRBD1. This CDR3 is built from 12 residues. With V trimmed by 5 bases and J by 6 bases, 3 bases remained unmatched. Germline CDR1 is SNHLY and CDR2 is FYNNEI. Using reference TRBV2 and TRBJ1-1 for the parts outside the CDR3, the full variable domain is EPEVTQTPSHQVTQMGQEVILRCVPISNHLYFYWYRQILGQKVEFLVSFYNNEISEKSEIFDDQFSVERPDGSNFTLKIRSTKLEDSAMYFCASSLQGSEAFFGQGTRLTVV.

The J gene is TRBJ2-1, the V gene TRBV5-1, with a weak D call TRBD1 (5 bases). V dropped 0 bases and J dropped 7 bases, with 11 bases sitting between them. Per the germline V gene, CDR1 is SGHRS and CDR2 is YFSETQ. This CDR3 contains 14 residues. CDR3 protein: CASSLDTGNNEQFF. CDR3 sequence (DNA): TGCGCCAGCAGCTTGGATACAGGAAATAATGAGCAGTTCTTC.

This clone appeared a few times. The J gene is TRBJ2-2, the V gene TRBV10-3, with D perhaps TRBD1 (6 bases). The CDR3 is 14 residues long. Germline V gives CDR1 ENHRY, CDR2 SYGVKD. The V and J ends lost 10 bases and 2 bases respectively, with 14 bases between them. CDR3 nucleotide sequence: TGTGCCACTTTTCGGACAGCTAACACCGGGGAGCTGTTTTTT. Protein sequence: CATFRTANTGELFF.

V gene TRBV19 combines with J gene TRBJ2-7; D might be TRBD1 (8 bases). The CDR3 is 13 amino acids. V was shortened by 10 bases and J by 5 bases, with 18 bases between the two germline ends. Germline V gives CDR1 LNHDA, CDR2 SQIVND (reference sequence). The CDR3 DNA is TGTGCCACGGGAGGACAGGGAGGCAACGAGCAGTACTTC. This encodes CATGGQGGNEQYF.